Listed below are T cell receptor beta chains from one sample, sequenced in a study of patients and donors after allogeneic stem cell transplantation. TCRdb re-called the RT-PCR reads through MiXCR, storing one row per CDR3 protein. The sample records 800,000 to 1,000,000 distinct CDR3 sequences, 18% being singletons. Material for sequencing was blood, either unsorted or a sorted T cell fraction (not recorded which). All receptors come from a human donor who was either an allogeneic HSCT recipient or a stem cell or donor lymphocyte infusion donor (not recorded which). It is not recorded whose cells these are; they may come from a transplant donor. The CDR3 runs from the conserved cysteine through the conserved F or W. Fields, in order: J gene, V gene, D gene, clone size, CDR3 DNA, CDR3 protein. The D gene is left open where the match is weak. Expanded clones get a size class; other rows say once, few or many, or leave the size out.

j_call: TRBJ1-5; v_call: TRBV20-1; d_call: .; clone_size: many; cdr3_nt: TGCAGTGCTCGGGGCCCCAGGGATTCGGATGCCCAGCATTTT; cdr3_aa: CSARGPRDSDAQHF
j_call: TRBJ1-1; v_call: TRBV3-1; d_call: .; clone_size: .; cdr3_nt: TGTGCCAGCAGCGAGACAGTAGGAGGCTTCATGGGCACTGAAGCTTTCTTT; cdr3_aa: CASSETVGGFMGTEAFF
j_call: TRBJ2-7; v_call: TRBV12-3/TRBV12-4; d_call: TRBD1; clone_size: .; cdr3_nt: TGTGCCAGCAAGATGGCAGGGGGCTCCTACGAGCAGTACTTC; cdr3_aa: CASKMAGGSYEQYF
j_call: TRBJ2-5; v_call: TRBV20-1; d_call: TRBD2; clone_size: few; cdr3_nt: TGCAGTGCTAGGGGGGAGGGGAACCAAGAGACCCAGTACTTC; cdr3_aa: CSARGEGNQETQYF
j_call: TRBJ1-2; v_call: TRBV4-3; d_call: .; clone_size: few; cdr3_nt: TGCGCCAGCAGCCAAGATCTAGCACAGTCATATGGCTACACCTTC; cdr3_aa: CASSQDLAQSYGYTF
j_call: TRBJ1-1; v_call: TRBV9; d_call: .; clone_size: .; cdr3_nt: TGTGCCAGCAGCAGCGTTAGAGTGAGGGAGGGCACTGAAGCTTTCTTT; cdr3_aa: CASSSVRVREGTEAFF
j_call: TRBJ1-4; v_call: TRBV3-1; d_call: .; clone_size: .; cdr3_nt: TGTGCCAGCAGCATTAATGAAAAACTGTTTTTT; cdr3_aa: CASSINEKLFF
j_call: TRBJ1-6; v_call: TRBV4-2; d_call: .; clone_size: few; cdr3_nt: TGTGCCAGCAGCCAAGGGGGGGGGACTAGTTCACCCCTCCACTTT; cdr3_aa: CASSQGGGTSSPLHF
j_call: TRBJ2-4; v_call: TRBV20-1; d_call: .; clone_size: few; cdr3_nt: TGCAGTGCTAGAGATCTCACCGTCGGTCCCAAAAACATTCAGTACTTC; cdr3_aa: CSARDLTVGPKNIQYF
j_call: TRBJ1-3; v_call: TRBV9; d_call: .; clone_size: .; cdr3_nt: TGTGCCAGCAGCGTAGGACACGCCCGCAGGGGAAACACCATATATTTT; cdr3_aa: CASSVGHARRGNTIYF
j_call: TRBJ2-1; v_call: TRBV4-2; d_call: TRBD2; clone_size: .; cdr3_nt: TGTGCCAGCAGCCAAAGACTAGCGGGAGGTAAGGTCAATGAGCAGTTCTTC; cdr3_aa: CASSQRLAGGKVNEQFF
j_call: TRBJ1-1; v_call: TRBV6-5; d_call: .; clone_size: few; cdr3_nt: TGTGCCAGCAGTTACTCGACCTGGTCAGGGGTGAACACTGAAGCTTTCTTT; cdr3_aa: CASSYSTWSGVNTEAFF
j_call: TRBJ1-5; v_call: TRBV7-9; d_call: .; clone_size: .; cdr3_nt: TGTGCCAGCAGCCGCCAGGGCACAAGTGGCAATCAGCCCCAGCATTTT; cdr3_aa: CASSRQGTSGNQPQHF
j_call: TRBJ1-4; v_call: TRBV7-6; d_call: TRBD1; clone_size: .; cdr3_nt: TGTGCCAGCAGCGCCCCACAGGGGACGGAAGAAAAACTGTTTTTT; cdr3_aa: CASSAPQGTEEKLFF
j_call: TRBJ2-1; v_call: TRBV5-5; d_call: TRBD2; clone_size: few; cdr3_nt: TGTGCCAGCAGCATGATACTAGCGGGAGTCGCCTACAATGAGCAGTTCTTC; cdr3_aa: CASSMILAGVAYNEQFF
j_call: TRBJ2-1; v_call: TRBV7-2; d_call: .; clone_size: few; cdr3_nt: TGTGCCAGCAGCTCCAGACAGACCAATGAGCAGTTCTTC; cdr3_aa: CASSSRQTNEQFF
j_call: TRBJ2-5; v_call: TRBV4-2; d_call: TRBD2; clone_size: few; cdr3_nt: TGTGCCAGCAGCCGGGGACTAGCGGAGGAAGAGACCCAGTACTTC; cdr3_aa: CASSRGLAEEETQYF
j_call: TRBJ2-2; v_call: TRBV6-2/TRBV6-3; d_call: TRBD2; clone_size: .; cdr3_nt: TGTGCCAGCAGTTACTCGAGGGCTAGCGGGATTCCTAACTGGAACACCGGGGAGCTGTTTTTT; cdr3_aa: CASSYSRASGIPNWNTGELFF
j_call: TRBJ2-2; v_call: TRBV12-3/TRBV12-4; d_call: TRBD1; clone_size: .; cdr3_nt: TGTGCCAGCAGTCACCGCGCGACAGGGGCCACCGGGGAGCTGTTTTTT; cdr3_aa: CASSHRATGATGELFF
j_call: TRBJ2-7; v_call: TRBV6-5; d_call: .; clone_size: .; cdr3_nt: TGTGCCAGCAGTTACGGACCCGACTCAATTGCCTACGAGCAGTACTTC; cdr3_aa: CASSYGPDSIAYEQYF
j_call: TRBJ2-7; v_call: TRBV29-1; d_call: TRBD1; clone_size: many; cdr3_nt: TGCAGCGTTGAGGGACAGGGGAACGAGCAGTACTTC; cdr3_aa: CSVEGQGNEQYF
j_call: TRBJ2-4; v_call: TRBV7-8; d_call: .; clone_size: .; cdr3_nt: TGTGCCAGCAGCTTAGAGTGGGGTGTCATTCAGTACTTC; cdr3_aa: CASSLEWGVIQYF
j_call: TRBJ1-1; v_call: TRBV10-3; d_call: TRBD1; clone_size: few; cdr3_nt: TGTGCCATCAGGGGAGGGGGCAGGAACACTGAAGCTTTCTTT; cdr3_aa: CAIRGGGRNTEAFF
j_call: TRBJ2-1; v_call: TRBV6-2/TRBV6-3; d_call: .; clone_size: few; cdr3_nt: TGTGCCAGCCGAGAACACAGCCCCTCGGGAAATGAGCAGTTCTTC; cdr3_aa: CASREHSPSGNEQFF
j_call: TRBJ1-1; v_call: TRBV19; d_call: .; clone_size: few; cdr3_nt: TGTGCCAGTAGTAAATTCCGACGGGGGGCAAACACTGAAGCTTTCTTT; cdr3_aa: CASSKFRRGANTEAFF
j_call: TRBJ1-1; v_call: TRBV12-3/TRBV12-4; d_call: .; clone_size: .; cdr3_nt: TGTGCCAGCAGTTTTGAGTTTGGTGAAGCTTTCTTT; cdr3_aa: CASSFEFGEAFF
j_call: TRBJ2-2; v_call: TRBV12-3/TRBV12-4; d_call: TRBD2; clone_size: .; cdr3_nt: TGTGCCAGCAGGGGCCGACTAGCGAATACCGGGGAGCTGTTTTTT; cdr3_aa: CASRGRLANTGELFF
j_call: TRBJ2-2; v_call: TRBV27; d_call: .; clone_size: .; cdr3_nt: TGTGCCAGCAGTTTCCGTTCAGCCACCGGGGAGCTGTTTTTT; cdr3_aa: CASSFRSATGELFF
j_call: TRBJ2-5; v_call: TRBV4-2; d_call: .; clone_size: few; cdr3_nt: TGTGCCAGCAGCCCTCCCGTCCCGGGGCACAGGTACTTC; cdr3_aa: CASSPPVPGHRYF
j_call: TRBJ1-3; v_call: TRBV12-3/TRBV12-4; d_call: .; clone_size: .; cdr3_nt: TGTGCCAGCAGTACCGGCCGGGGCCCTGGAAACACCATATATTTT; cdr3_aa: CASSTGRGPGNTIYF
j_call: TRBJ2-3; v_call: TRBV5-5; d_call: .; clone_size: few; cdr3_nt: TGTGCCAGCAGCGACGCCCGGGGCAGGCCCGAAGCTACGCAGTATTTT; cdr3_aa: CASSDARGRPEATQYF
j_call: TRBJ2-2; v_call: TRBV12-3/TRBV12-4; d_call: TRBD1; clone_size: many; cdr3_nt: TGTGCCAGCAGTTTAGTAGTAGGGACAGGAGTCAACCGGGAGCTGTTTTTT; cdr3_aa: CASSLVVGTGVNRELFF
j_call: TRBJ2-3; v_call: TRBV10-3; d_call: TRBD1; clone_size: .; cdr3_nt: TGTGCCATCAGTGGACAGGGGGCCACAGATACGCAGTATTTT; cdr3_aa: CAISGQGATDTQYF
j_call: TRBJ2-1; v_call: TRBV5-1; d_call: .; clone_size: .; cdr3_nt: TGCGCCAGCAGATGGATAGGGACTTACAATGAGCAGTTCTTC; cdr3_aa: CASRWIGTYNEQFF
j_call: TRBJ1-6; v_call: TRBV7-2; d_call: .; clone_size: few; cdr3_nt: TGTGCCAGCAGCTTTGGCGTGGTGTCCTATAATTCACCCCTCCACTTT; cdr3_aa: CASSFGVVSYNSPLHF
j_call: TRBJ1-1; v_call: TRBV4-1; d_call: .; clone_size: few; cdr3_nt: TGCGCCAGCAGCCAAGTTCTTATGTCGGGGACTGAAGCTTTCTTT; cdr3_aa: CASSQVLMSGTEAFF
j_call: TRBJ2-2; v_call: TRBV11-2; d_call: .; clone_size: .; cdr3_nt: TGTGCCAGCAGTCGGTCCAAAGGGGAGCTGTTTTTT; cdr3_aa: CASSRSKGELFF
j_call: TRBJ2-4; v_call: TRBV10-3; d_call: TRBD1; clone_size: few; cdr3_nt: TGTGCCATCAGTGACCGGGACAGGACCGTCAAAAACATTCAGTACTTC; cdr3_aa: CAISDRDRTVKNIQYF
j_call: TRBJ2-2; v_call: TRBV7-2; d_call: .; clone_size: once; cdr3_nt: TGTGCCAGCAGCTCCACCGGGAGAAGAACCGGGGAGCTGTTTTTT; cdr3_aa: CASSSTGRRTGELFF
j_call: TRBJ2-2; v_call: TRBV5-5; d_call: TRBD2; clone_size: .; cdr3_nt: TGTGCCAGCAGCTCGGGACTAGCGGGAGAGCCAAACACCGGGGAGCTGTTTTTT; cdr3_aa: CASSSGLAGEPNTGELFF
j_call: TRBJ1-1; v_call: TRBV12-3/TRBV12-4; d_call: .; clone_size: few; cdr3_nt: TGTGCCAGCAGTTTCACCCCTTCGAACACTGAAGCTTTCTTT; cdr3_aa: CASSFTPSNTEAFF
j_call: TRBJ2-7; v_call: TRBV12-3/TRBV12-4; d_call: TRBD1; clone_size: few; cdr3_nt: TGTGCCAGCAGCCTCACGGCAGGGGGATACGAGCAGTACTTC; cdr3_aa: CASSLTAGGYEQYF
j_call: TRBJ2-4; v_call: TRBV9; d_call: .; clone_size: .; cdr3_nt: TGTGCCAGCAGCCCGGCGAGGATGGACATTCAGTACTTC; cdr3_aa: CASSPARMDIQYF
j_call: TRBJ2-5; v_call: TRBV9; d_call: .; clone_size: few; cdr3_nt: TGTGCCAGCGGACGGAGCTTAAAGGGGGAGACCCAGTACTTC; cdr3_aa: CASGRSLKGETQYF
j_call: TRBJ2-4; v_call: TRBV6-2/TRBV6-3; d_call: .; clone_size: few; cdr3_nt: TGTGCCAGCAGCGGATCCCTGCGACTGCCTCTAGCCAAAAACATTCAGTACTTC; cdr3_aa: CASSGSLRLPLAKNIQYF
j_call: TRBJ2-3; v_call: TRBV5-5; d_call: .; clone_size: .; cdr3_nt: TGTGCCAGCAGTGGGGGGCCGGATACGCAGTATTTT; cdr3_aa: CASSGGPDTQYF
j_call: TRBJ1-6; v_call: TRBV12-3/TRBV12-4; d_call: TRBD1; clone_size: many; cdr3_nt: TGTGCCAGCAGGCCGACAGGGGCCTTTAATTCACCCCTCCACTTT; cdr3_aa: CASRPTGAFNSPLHF